Following are 14 T cell receptor beta chains from one sample sequenced in a study of cytomegalovirus exposure and HLA in healthy donors. Data came from immunoSEQ multiplex PCR; TCRdb stores just in-frame clones and leaves some out. The table has some 130,000 clones, 70% to 85% seen once. Sequencing used PBMCs. The origin of the receptors is a man aged 30 to 39 in good health and CMV-seropositive.

This clone has just one count. This chain links TRBV7-2 with TRBJ2-7; 10 bases match TRBD1. Trimming took 0 bases from V and 2 from J; bases not matched to a gene: 7. Germline values: CDR1 SGHTA, CDR2 FQGNSA. The CDR3 extends over 17 amino acids. The CDR3 sequence is CASSLAVVTGGAYEQYF. In DNA form, the CDR3 reads TGTGCCAGCAGCTTAGCGGTTGTGACAGGGGGCGCCTACGAGCAGTACTTC.

The sample holds a few counts of this clone. The gene calls are TRBV9 and TRBJ2-7, with 7 nucleotides matching TRBD1. CDR1 and CDR2 from the germline V gene are SGDLS and YYNGEE. The CDR3 sequence is 14 residues long. V shed 3 bases and J 7 bases; nucleotides not matched to a gene: 10. CDR3 protein: CASSALEDRWEQYF. CDR3 bases: TGTGCCAGCAGCGCCTTAGAGGACAGGTGGGAGCAGTACTTC.

This clone was counted between two and nine times. This rearrangement joins TRBV6-5 to TRBJ2-5; 7 bases map to TRBD1. The germline V gene encodes CDR1 MNHEY and CDR2 SVGAGI. The junction had 15 bases not matched to a gene; V was cut back by 7 bases and J by 7 bases. CDR3 length equals 15 residues. The CDR3 is CASIGPPGGPRTQYF. The CDR3 DNA is TGTGCCAGCATTGGGCCCCCAGGGGGTCCAAGGACCCAGTACTTC.

In its sample, this clone was seen once. The chain uses TRBV5-1 and TRBJ2-5; perhaps TRBD2 as D (5 bases). With 0 bases removed from V and 0 bases from J, the gap between germline ends came to 6 bases. The CDR3 runs 14 residues. Per germline, CDR1 SGHRS and CDR2 YFSETQ. The CDR3 loop reads CASSLAGYQETQYF. The CDR3 DNA is TGCGCCAGCAGCTTGGCGGGATACCAAGAGACCCAGTACTTC. Full variable domain (missing parts from reference TRBV5-1 and TRBJ2-5): KAGVTQTPRYLIKTRGQQVTLSCSPISGHRSVSWYQQTPGQGLQFLFEYFSETQRNKGNFPGRFSGRQFSNSRSEMNVSTLELGDSALYLCASSLAGYQETQYFGPGTRLLVL.

This chain connects TRBV9 to TRBJ1-2, with D maybe TRBD1 (5 bases). This CDR3 has 16 amino acids. Trimming took 3 bases from V and 2 from J, leaving 17 bases between them. In germline, CDR1 is SGDLS, CDR2 YYNGEE. CDR3 in amino acids: CASSGRGVGVNYGYTF. CDR3 DNA sequence: TGTGCCAGCAGCGGGAGGGGCGTCGGGGTAAACTATGGCTACACCTTC.

The V call is TRBV18, the J call TRBJ1-2; a weak D match, TRBD1 (6 bases). Germline lookup yields CDR1 KGHSH and CDR2 LQKENI. The CDR3 has 16 amino acids. Trimming cost V 6 bases and J 0 bases, with 17 bases left between them. This chain's CDR3 is CASSPRGTGSNYGYTF. The CDR3 DNA reads TGTGCCAGCTCGCCGAGAGGAACAGGGTCTAACTATGGCTACACCTTC. Full variable domain (rest looked up from reference TRBV18 and TRBJ1-2): NAGVMQNPRHLVRRRGQEARLRCSPMKGHSHVYWYRQLPEEGLKFMVYLQKENIIDESGMPKERFSAEFPKEGPSILRIQQVVRGDSAAYFCASSPRGTGSNYGYTFGSGTRLTVV.

Regarding this clone: One end of the junction varies from germline; a read error may be responsible. The chain carries TRBV27 and TRBJ2-3; tentatively, D is TRBD1 (6 bases). CDR3 length equals 16 residues. Germline V gives CDR1 MNHEY, CDR2 SMNVEV (reference sequence). CDR3: CASSLSLQGKHRYAVF. The CDR3 coding sequence is TGTGCCAGCAGTTTATCGTTACAGGGAAAGCACAGATACGCAGTATTT.

The chain employs TRBV18 and TRBJ1-2; D is possibly TRBD1 (6 bases). Looked up from germline, CDR1 is KGHSH and CDR2 is LQKENI. V lost 5 bases and J 8 bases, leaving 30 bases between the germline ends. The CDR3 loop spans 18 amino acids. The CDR3 sequence is CASSTGGTIRVPLRGYTF. The DNA of the CDR3 is TGTGCCAGCTCAACGGGGGGGACAATCAGGGTTCCCCTCCGGGGCTACACCTTC.

CDR3 amino acids: CASSGKQGVEAFF. In nucleotides, the CDR3 is TGTGCCAGCAGTGGAAAACAGGGGGTCGAAGCTTTCTTT. The J gene is TRBJ1-1, the V gene TRBV2; 8 bases fit TRBD1. The CDR3 runs to 13 residues. J was trimmed by 8 bases and V by 4 bases; bases with no gene match: 6. Germline V CDR1 and CDR2: SNHLY, FYNNEI.

This clone has a handful of counts. The rearrangement links TRBV10-3 to TRBJ2-5, with 12 bases fitting TRBD2. After removal of 3 bases from V and 5 bases from J, the junction contained 4 bases not matched to a gene. The CDR3 consists of 15 residues. Germline V CDR1 and CDR2: ENHRY, SYGVKD. The CDR3 reads CAISDGTSGFETQYF. CDR3 sequence (DNA): TGTGCCATCAGTGATGGGACTAGCGGGTTTGAGACCCAGTACTTC.

This clone appeared a single time. This chain joins TRBV7-7 and TRBJ1-1; 8 bases align to TRBD1. J was trimmed by 1 base and V by 2 bases; bases with no gene match: 6. The CDR3 runs to 16 residues. CDR1 and CDR2 (germline): SSHAT, FNYEAQ (reference sequence). The CDR3 sequence: CASSLKDREANTEAFF. The CDR3 coding sequence is TGTGCCAGCAGCTTAAAGGACAGGGAGGCGAACACTGAAGCTTTCTTT.

This chain uses TRBV7-2 with TRBJ1-1; D is unresolved. This CDR3 contains 15 residues. The germline V gene encodes CDR1 SGHTA and CDR2 FQGNSA. Trimming left V 1 base short and J 4 bases short, with 13 bases between. The CDR3 DNA reads TGTGCCAGCAGCTTAGTTGGGTTGGGCCTCACTGAAGCTTTCTTT. Its translation: CASSLVGLGLTEAFF.

This clone showed up just a few times. The V gene is TRBV20-1, the J gene TRBJ1-6, with D unresolved. V dropped 3 bases and J dropped 13 bases, with 10 bases sitting between them. The germline CDR1 and CDR2 sequences are DFQATT and SNEGSKA (reference sequence). The CDR3 covers 11 residues. CDR3 region: CSARAGGPLHF. The CDR3 DNA reads as TGCAGTGCTAGGGCCGGCGGGCCCCTCCACTTT.

V and J are TRBV11-2 and TRBJ2-1; 10 nucleotides match TRBD2. Germline CDR1 and CDR2: SGHAT and FQNNGV. The CDR3 is made up of 18 amino acids. J lost 0 bases, V lost 5 bases, and 10 bases had no gene match. The CDR3 region is CASSMTSGLIRSYNEQFF. The CDR3 region has the DNA TGTGCCAGCAGCATGACTAGCGGGCTAATCCGCTCCTACAATGAGCAGTTCTTC.